In this sample, the clone carrying this T cell receptor beta chain turned up many times. Antigen unknown. The data originate from a study of T cells in Graves' hyperthyroidism and ophthalmopathy. Study-wide points: Stable hyperthyroidism was told apart from ophthalmopathy by a model built on 13 V-J features. Most thyroid clonotypes with frequency above 0.001 were detected in blood.

Stable Graves' hyperthyroidism meant no ophthalmopathy progression within 18 months. The germline V gene encodes CDR1 ENHRY and CDR2 SYGVKD. Trimming removed 3 bases at V and 3 bases at J, with 12 bases between. The CDR3 sequence is 14 residues long. TCR beta CDR3 regions were amplified from RNA. RT-PCR in the first round (using the HTBI primer set) targeted the TCR CDR3. TCRdb used MiXCR to reprocess the multiplex PCR reads, holding one entry per CDR3 protein. The data contain 600,000 or so distinct CDR3 sequences, 40% to 55% of them singletons. The sample consisted of peripheral blood or thyroid tissue (not recorded which). The chain has TRBV10-3 and TRBJ2-7, with D possibly being TRBD1 (5 bases). The TCR originated in a woman aged 18-35 years with Graves' hyperthyroidism. For the CDR3, the DNA is TGTGCCATCAGTGATAAGGGGAAGGGCTACGAGCAGTACTTC. This gives the protein CAISDKGKGYEQYF.